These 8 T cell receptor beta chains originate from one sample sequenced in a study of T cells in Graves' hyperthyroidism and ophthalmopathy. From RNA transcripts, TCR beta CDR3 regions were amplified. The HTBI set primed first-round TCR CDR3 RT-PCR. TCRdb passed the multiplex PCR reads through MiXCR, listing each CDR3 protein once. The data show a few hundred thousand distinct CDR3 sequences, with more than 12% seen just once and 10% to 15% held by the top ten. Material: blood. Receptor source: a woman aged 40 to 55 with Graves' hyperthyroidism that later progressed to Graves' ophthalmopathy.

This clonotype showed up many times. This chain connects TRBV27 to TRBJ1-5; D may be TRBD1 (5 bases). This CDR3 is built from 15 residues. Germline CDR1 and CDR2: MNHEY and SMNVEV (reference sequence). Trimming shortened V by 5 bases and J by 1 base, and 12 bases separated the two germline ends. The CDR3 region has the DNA TGTGCCAGCAGTCCAACGGGGCTGAGCAATCAGCCCCAGCATTTT. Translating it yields CASSPTGLSNQPQHF.

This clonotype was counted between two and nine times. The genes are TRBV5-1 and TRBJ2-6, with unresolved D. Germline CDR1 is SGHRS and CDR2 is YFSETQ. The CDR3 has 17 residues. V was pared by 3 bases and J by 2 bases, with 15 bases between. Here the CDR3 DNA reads TGCGCCAGCAGCTCCGTTGGTATGATTACTGGGGCCAACGTCCTGACTTTC. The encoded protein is CASSSVGMITGANVLTF.

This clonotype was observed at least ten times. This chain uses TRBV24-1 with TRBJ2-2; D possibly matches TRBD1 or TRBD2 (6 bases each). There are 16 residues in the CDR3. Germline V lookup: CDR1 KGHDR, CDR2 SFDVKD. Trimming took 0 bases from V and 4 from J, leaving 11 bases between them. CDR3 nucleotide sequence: TGTGCCACCAGTGATTTGGGAGGGGGGTCCACCGGGGAGCTGTTTTTT. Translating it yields CATSDLGGGSTGELFF.

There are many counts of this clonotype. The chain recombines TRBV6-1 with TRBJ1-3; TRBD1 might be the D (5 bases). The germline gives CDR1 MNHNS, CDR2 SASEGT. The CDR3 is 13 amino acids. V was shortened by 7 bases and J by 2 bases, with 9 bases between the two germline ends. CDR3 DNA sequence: TGTGCCAGCATCGGCAGGGCTGGAAACACCATATATTTT. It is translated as CASIGRAGNTIYF.

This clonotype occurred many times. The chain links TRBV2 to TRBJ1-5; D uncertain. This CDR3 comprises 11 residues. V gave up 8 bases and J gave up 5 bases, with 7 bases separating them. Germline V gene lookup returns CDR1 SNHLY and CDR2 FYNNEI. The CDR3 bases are TGTGCCAGCCGTGGGGATCAGCCCCAGCATTTT. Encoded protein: CASRGDQPQHF.

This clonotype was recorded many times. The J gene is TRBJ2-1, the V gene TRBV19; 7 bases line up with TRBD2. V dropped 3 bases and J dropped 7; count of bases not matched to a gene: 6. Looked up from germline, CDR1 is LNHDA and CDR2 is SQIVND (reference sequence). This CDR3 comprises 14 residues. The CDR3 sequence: CASSIIQGGNEQFF. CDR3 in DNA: TGTGCCAGTAGTATCATCCAGGGAGGGAATGAGCAGTTCTTC.

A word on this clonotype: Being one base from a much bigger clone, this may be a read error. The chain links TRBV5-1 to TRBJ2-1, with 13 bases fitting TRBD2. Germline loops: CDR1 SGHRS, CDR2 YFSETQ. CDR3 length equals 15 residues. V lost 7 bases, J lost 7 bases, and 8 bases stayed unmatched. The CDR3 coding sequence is TGCGCCAGCGGCGCCCGGACTAGCGGGAGTAATGAGCAGTTCTTC. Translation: CASGARTSGSNEQFF.

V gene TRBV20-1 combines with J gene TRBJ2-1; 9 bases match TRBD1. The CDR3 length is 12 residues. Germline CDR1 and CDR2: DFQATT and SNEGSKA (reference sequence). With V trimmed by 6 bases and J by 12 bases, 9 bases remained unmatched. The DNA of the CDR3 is TGCAGTGCGGAACCGGGACAGGGACGGCAGTTCTTC. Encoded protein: CSAEPGQGRQFF.